This is a list of T cell receptor beta chains from one sample in a study of early T cells in non-severe SARS-CoV-2 infection. TCRdb processed the 5' RACE reads anew with MiXCR; each CDR3 protein has one entry. Of tens of thousands of distinct CDR3 sequences in the sample, about 10% are singletons; the top ten hold almost 4%. This specimen was whole blood, taken at baseline. Receptors originate from an adult who was a healthcare worker with PCR-confirmed SARS-CoV-2 infection or an uninfected control (not recorded which). CDR3s include the opening cysteine and the closing phenylalanine or tryptophan. A D gene is named only where the DNA matches it firmly. Not every row has a clone size; where given, it reads once, few, many or a size class.

abundance: few; j_gene: TRBJ2-7; len: 14; v_gene: TRBV3-1; d_gene: TRBD2; CDR3aa: CASSQDLAGREQYF; CDR3nt: TGTGCCAGCAGCCAAGATCTAGCGGGGCGAGAGCAGTACTTC
abundance: NA; j_gene: TRBJ2-4; len: 13; v_gene: TRBV12-3/TRBV12-4; d_gene: TRBD2; CDR3aa: CASSTTWGLIQYF; CDR3nt: TGTGCCAGCAGTACCACATGGGGACTAATTCAGTACTTC
abundance: many; j_gene: TRBJ2-5; len: 14; v_gene: TRBV18; d_gene: NA; CDR3aa: CASSPPSVEETQYF; CDR3nt: TGTGCCAGCTCACCACCGTCCGTCGAAGAGACCCAGTACTTC
abundance: few; j_gene: TRBJ1-1; len: 13; v_gene: TRBV27; d_gene: NA; CDR3aa: CASSPRGYTEAFF; CDR3nt: TGTGCCAGCAGTCCAAGGGGTTACACTGAAGCTTTCTTT
abundance: many; j_gene: TRBJ2-1; len: 14; v_gene: TRBV3-1; d_gene: NA; CDR3aa: CASSDSPRYNEQFF; CDR3nt: TGTGCCAGCAGCGATTCTCCTAGGTACAATGAGCAGTTCTTC
abundance: NA; j_gene: TRBJ2-3; len: 15; v_gene: TRBV12-3/TRBV12-4; d_gene: NA; CDR3aa: CASSFRAGFTDTQYF; CDR3nt: TGTGCCAGCAGTTTTCGCGCGGGATTTACGGATACGCAGTATTTT
abundance: few; j_gene: TRBJ1-5; len: 14; v_gene: TRBV29-1; d_gene: TRBD1; CDR3aa: CSVIDREGNQPQHF; CDR3nt: TGCAGCGTTATTGACAGGGAAGGCAATCAGCCCCAGCATTTT
abundance: few; j_gene: TRBJ1-5; len: 15; v_gene: TRBV7-8; d_gene: NA; CDR3aa: CASSLLVGVNQPQHF; CDR3nt: TGTGCCAGCAGCTTACTTGTTGGGGTCAATCAGCCCCAGCATTTT
abundance: NA; j_gene: TRBJ2-1; len: 14; v_gene: TRBV24-1; d_gene: NA; CDR3aa: CATNPPGHSDEQFF; CDR3nt: TGTGCCACCAACCCTCCGGGCCACTCGGATGAGCAGTTCTTC
abundance: NA; j_gene: TRBJ2-3; len: 15; v_gene: TRBV11-3; d_gene: TRBD1; CDR3aa: CASSNWDSGGDTQYF; CDR3nt: TGTGCCAGCAGCAACTGGGACAGCGGTGGGGATACGCAGTATTTT
abundance: few; j_gene: TRBJ2-7; len: 13; v_gene: TRBV29-1; d_gene: NA; CDR3aa: CSVGGMLTYEQYF; CDR3nt: TGCAGCGTTGGGGGGATGCTCACCTACGAGCAGTACTTC
abundance: few; j_gene: TRBJ2-1; len: 15; v_gene: TRBV11-2; d_gene: TRBD2; CDR3aa: CASSPLATLRNEQFF; CDR3nt: TGTGCCAGCAGCCCACTAGCGACCCTAAGAAATGAGCAGTTCTTC
abundance: few; j_gene: TRBJ2-1; len: 17; v_gene: TRBV11-1; d_gene: TRBD2; CDR3aa: CASSLRGLAAIYNEQFF; CDR3nt: TGTGCCAGCAGCTTACGGGGACTAGCGGCTATATACAATGAGCAGTTCTTC
abundance: NA; j_gene: TRBJ2-5; len: 14; v_gene: TRBV18; d_gene: NA; CDR3aa: CASSPIQEQETQYF; CDR3nt: TGTGCCAGCTCACCAATCCAGGAACAAGAGACCCAGTACTTC
abundance: many; j_gene: TRBJ1-4; len: 14; v_gene: TRBV7-9; d_gene: TRBD1; CDR3aa: CASSSQGANEKLFF; CDR3nt: TGTGCCAGCAGCTCCCAGGGGGCAAATGAAAAACTGTTTTTT
abundance: NA; j_gene: TRBJ2-6; len: 14; v_gene: TRBV6-5; d_gene: NA; CDR3aa: CASKAGFGANVLTF; CDR3nt: TGTGCCAGCAAGGCAGGGTTCGGGGCCAACGTCCTGACTTTC
abundance: few; j_gene: TRBJ2-7; len: 14; v_gene: TRBV2; d_gene: TRBD2; CDR3aa: CASQLAGVEYEQYF; CDR3nt: TGTGCCAGTCAACTAGCGGGAGTCGAATACGAGCAGTACTTC
abundance: NA; j_gene: TRBJ1-5; len: 15; v_gene: TRBV20-1; d_gene: NA; CDR3aa: CSARADRMSNQPQHF; CDR3nt: TGCAGTGCTAGGGCCGACCGAATGAGCAATCAGCCCCAGCATTTT
abundance: many; j_gene: TRBJ2-7; len: 15; v_gene: TRBV19; d_gene: TRBD1; CDR3aa: CASSIRQGREGEQYF; CDR3nt: TGTGCCAGTAGTATTCGACAGGGTCGTGAGGGCGAGCAGTACTTC
abundance: NA; j_gene: TRBJ2-3; len: 17; v_gene: TRBV6-1; d_gene: TRBD1; CDR3aa: CASSTWQGALATDTQYF; CDR3nt: TGTGCCAGCAGTACCTGGCAGGGGGCTCTAGCCACAGATACGCAGTATTTT
abundance: many; j_gene: TRBJ1-1; len: 13; v_gene: TRBV2; d_gene: TRBD1; CDR3aa: CASNRQGNTEAFF; CDR3nt: TGTGCCAGCAACCGACAGGGGAACACTGAAGCTTTCTTT
abundance: NA; j_gene: TRBJ1-4; len: 16; v_gene: TRBV4-1; d_gene: NA; CDR3aa: CASSRRNGQPNEKLFF; CDR3nt: TGCGCCAGCAGCCGCAGAAATGGACAGCCGAATGAAAAACTGTTTTTT
abundance: many; j_gene: TRBJ2-3; len: 13; v_gene: TRBV11-2; d_gene: NA; CDR3aa: CASSWYKTDTQYF; CDR3nt: TGTGCCAGCAGCTGGTACAAGACAGATACGCAGTATTTT
abundance: NA; j_gene: TRBJ2-7; len: 16; v_gene: TRBV6-6; d_gene: NA; CDR3aa: CASTPVNQGNRHEQYF; CDR3nt: TGTGCCAGCACCCCGGTGAACCAGGGCAACCGCCACGAGCAGTACTTC
abundance: many; j_gene: TRBJ2-3; len: 16; v_gene: TRBV7-8; d_gene: NA; CDR3aa: CASSLAGGTFTDTQYF; CDR3nt: TGTGCCAGCAGCTTAGCGGGGGGTACATTCACAGATACGCAGTATTTT
abundance: many; j_gene: TRBJ2-7; len: 13; v_gene: TRBV5-1; d_gene: TRBD1; CDR3aa: CASGQGQGGEQYF; CDR3nt: TGCGCCAGCGGTCAGGGACAGGGGGGCGAGCAGTACTTC
abundance: few; j_gene: TRBJ2-2; len: 15; v_gene: TRBV7-9; d_gene: NA; CDR3aa: CASSPEDWITGELFF; CDR3nt: TGTGCCAGCAGCCCAGAGGACTGGATCACCGGGGAGCTGTTTTTT
abundance: many; j_gene: TRBJ2-7; len: 14; v_gene: TRBV29-1; d_gene: TRBD1; CDR3aa: CSVAFGTGDYEQYF; CDR3nt: TGCAGCGTTGCATTCGGGACAGGGGATTACGAGCAGTACTTC
abundance: many; j_gene: TRBJ2-3; len: 15; v_gene: TRBV6-1; d_gene: TRBD2; CDR3aa: CASMVSGGAIDTQYF; CDR3nt: TGTGCCAGCATGGTTAGCGGGGGGGCGATAGATACGCAGTATTTT
abundance: many; j_gene: TRBJ2-1; len: 14; v_gene: TRBV6-1; d_gene: NA; CDR3aa: CASALVNNVREQFF; CDR3nt: TGTGCCTCTGCACTAGTAAACAACGTCCGTGAGCAGTTCTTC
abundance: many; j_gene: TRBJ2-2; len: 14; v_gene: TRBV12-3/TRBV12-4; d_gene: NA; CDR3aa: CASSLSHYTGELFF; CDR3nt: TGTGCCAGCAGTTTGAGTCATTACACCGGGGAGCTGTTTTTT
abundance: NA; j_gene: TRBJ2-7; len: 15; v_gene: TRBV12-3/TRBV12-4; d_gene: NA; CDR3aa: CASSSPGRGQDEQYF; CDR3nt: TGTGCCAGCAGTTCCCCGGGGAGGGGGCAGGACGAGCAGTACTTC
abundance: NA; j_gene: TRBJ2-5; len: 15; v_gene: TRBV4-1; d_gene: NA; CDR3aa: CASSQPLQGEETQYF; CDR3nt: TGCGCCAGCAGCCAACCTCTCCAGGGTGAAGAGACCCAGTACTTC
abundance: NA; j_gene: TRBJ2-7; len: 13; v_gene: TRBV19; d_gene: TRBD2; CDR3aa: CASNEGLHYEQYF; CDR3nt: TGTGCCAGTAATGAGGGACTACACTACGAGCAGTACTTC
abundance: few; j_gene: TRBJ1-1; len: 12; v_gene: TRBV5-6; d_gene: NA; CDR3aa: CASSGGPTEAFF; CDR3nt: TGTGCCAGCAGCGGGGGACCCACTGAAGCTTTCTTT
abundance: NA; j_gene: TRBJ1-6; len: 14; v_gene: TRBV19; d_gene: NA; CDR3aa: CASSITRPQSPLHF; CDR3nt: TGTGCCAGTAGTATCACGAGACCGCAGTCACCCCTCCACTTT
abundance: NA; j_gene: TRBJ2-1; len: 14; v_gene: TRBV12-3/TRBV12-4; d_gene: NA; CDR3aa: CATQSRSSYNEQFF; CDR3nt: TGTGCCACCCAGTCCCGTAGCTCCTACAATGAGCAGTTCTTC
abundance: few; j_gene: TRBJ2-2; len: 15; v_gene: TRBV18; d_gene: NA; CDR3aa: CASSPQGQSTGELFF; CDR3nt: TGTGCCAGCTCACCACAGGGGCAGAGCACCGGGGAGCTGTTTTTT
abundance: few; j_gene: TRBJ1-4; len: 12; v_gene: TRBV30; d_gene: NA; CDR3aa: CAWRAPAEKLFF; CDR3nt: TGTGCCTGGAGGGCCCCCGCGGAAAAACTGTTTTTT
abundance: NA; j_gene: TRBJ2-7; len: 16; v_gene: TRBV20-1; d_gene: TRBD2; CDR3aa: CSASPPAGGPIGEQYF; CDR3nt: TGCAGTGCTAGCCCCCCAGCGGGGGGGCCAATCGGCGAGCAGTACTTC
abundance: NA; j_gene: TRBJ2-2; len: 14; v_gene: TRBV11-3; d_gene: NA; CDR3aa: CASSSVGNTGELFF; CDR3nt: TGTGCCAGCAGCTCGGTGGGAAACACCGGGGAGCTGTTTTTT
abundance: NA; j_gene: TRBJ2-2; len: 17; v_gene: TRBV6-5; d_gene: TRBD2; CDR3aa: CASRGGTSGRRTGELFF; CDR3nt: TGTGCCAGCAGGGGGGGGACAAGCGGGAGGAGGACCGGGGAGCTGTTTTTT
abundance: NA; j_gene: TRBJ2-6; len: 14; v_gene: TRBV21-1; d_gene: NA; CDR3aa: CASSTRKRGVGLTF; CDR3nt: TGTGCCAGCAGCACACGCAAACGAGGGGTTGGCTTGACTTTC
abundance: few; j_gene: TRBJ2-3; len: 14; v_gene: TRBV29-1; d_gene: TRBD1; CDR3aa: CSVGGQGSTDTQYF; CDR3nt: TGCAGCGTGGGGGGACAGGGGAGCACAGATACGCAGTATTTT
abundance: few; j_gene: TRBJ1-2; len: 15; v_gene: TRBV6-5; d_gene: NA; CDR3aa: CASSYTAGPIYGYTF; CDR3nt: TGTGCCAGCAGTTACACGGCGGGACCGATCTATGGCTACACCTTC
abundance: many; j_gene: TRBJ2-7; len: 15; v_gene: TRBV3-1; d_gene: NA; CDR3aa: CASSRFGAATYEQYF; CDR3nt: TGTGCCAGCAGCCGTTTTGGAGCGGCTACCTACGAGCAGTACTTC
abundance: few; j_gene: TRBJ2-1; len: 15; v_gene: TRBV4-1; d_gene: NA; CDR3aa: CASSQDGSTGNEQFF; CDR3nt: TGCGCCAGCAGCCAAGATGGATCGACAGGCAATGAGCAGTTCTTC
abundance: NA; j_gene: TRBJ2-7; len: 14; v_gene: TRBV5-1; d_gene: TRBD1; CDR3aa: CASSLGDRNYEQYF; CDR3nt: TGCGCCAGCAGCTTGGGGGACAGGAACTACGAGCAGTACTTC
abundance: many; j_gene: TRBJ1-1; len: 15; v_gene: TRBV18; d_gene: NA; CDR3aa: CASSPPIRGGTEAFF; CDR3nt: TGTGCCAGCTCACCACCGATCCGAGGGGGCACTGAAGCTTTCTTT